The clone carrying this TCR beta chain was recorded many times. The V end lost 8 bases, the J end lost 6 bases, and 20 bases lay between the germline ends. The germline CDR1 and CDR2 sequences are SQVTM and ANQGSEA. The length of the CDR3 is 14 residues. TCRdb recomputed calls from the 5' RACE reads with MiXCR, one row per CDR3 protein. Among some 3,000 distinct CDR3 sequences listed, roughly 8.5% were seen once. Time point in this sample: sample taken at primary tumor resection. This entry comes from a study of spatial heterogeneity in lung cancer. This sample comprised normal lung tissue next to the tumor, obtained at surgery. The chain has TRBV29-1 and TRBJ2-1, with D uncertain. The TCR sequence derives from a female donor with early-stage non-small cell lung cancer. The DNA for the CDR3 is TGCAGCATGAGAGAAATGCGTTTCTTCAATGAGCAGTTCTTC. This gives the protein CSMREMRFFNEQFF.